This T cell receptor (beta chain) was captured by sequencing in a study of CD8+CD57+ T cells in acquired aplastic anemia (dated by TCRdb to 2016 to 2018). Study-level background: On average, sorted CD4+ and CD8+ cells yielded about 3 ug of extracted DNA, with a range of roughly 0.17 to 30 ug. CD8+CD57+ expansion was defined as frequency above the mean frequency observed in healthy subjects. Study-wide conclusions, independent of this receptor: Although under 35 CD8+ CDR3 sequences were shared by patients and controls, these sequences appeared highly expressed in patients and within the immunodominant clones of patients. No significant difference in CD8+ Simpson's diversity was found between patients and healthy controls (P=0.060).

TCR beta VDJ combination and CDR3 sequence profiling used genomic DNA as the template. An Illumina HiSeq 2000 was used for TCR repertoire sequencing. The study's own analysis went as follows. TRBV/TRBJ rearrangement plots, CDR3 size and DJ length profiles, and Simpson's diversity index were used to assess repertoires. Whichever DNA sequence was most abundant in the deep sequencing data was defined as the immunodominant clone. CDR3 amino acid sequences were checked for sharing across subjects and were also compared against the VDJdb database and published repertoires. Starting from the raw public reads, TCRdb applied fastp trimming at Q25, assembled clones with MiXCR and retained in-frame beta chains. Rows are unified per CDR3 protein, each entry keeping the most common DNA and genes. In this record, the V and J calls reflect TCRdb's handling and not the investigators' own analysis. Present in this sample are hundreds of thousands of distinct CDR3 sequences, roughly 50% of which were seen just once. The ten largest make up 20% of the sample.

Patients chosen for sequencing had shown expansion of CD8+CD57+ cells by flow cytometry. Every patient had severe acquired aplastic anemia, diagnosed using the International Study of Aplastic Anemia and Agranulocytosis and Camitta criteria. At the time blood was sampled, none of the patients had received any therapy. The study deep-sequenced TCR repertoires of sorted CD4+ and CD8+ blood T cells from severe aplastic anemia patients and healthy subjects. Patients were enrolled in the USA under clinicaltrials.gov protocols 00001620, 01623167, 00001397, 00071045, 00081523 and 00961064. Ficoll-Paque density gradient centrifugation was used to isolate peripheral blood mononuclear cells. Before DNA extraction, CD4+ and CD8+ T cells were sorted with FACS or magnetic beads. In the case of this clonotype: Its target antigen remains unknown. Per-base qualities were not stored, and no clone one base away is much larger.

The germline V gene gives CDR1 as SGHDT and CDR2 as YYEEEE. The CDR3 holds 13 amino acids from the cysteine to the phenylalanine. The entry retains the CDR3 DNA only, 39 bases that are in frame from base 1. V and J lose 2 bases and 10 bases, and a span of 15 bases separates them. The sample consisted of sorted CD4+, CD8+, or CD8+CD57+ T cells (not recorded which) from PBMCs. The V and J segments used are TRBV5-6 and TRBJ2-5; the D region possibly corresponds to TRBD1 (6 bases align). The clonotype comes from a human donor with aplastic anemia. The DNA sequence reads TGTGCCAGCAGCTTAGCGAAGGGACACTACCAGTACTTC. Translation gives CASSLAKGHYQYF.